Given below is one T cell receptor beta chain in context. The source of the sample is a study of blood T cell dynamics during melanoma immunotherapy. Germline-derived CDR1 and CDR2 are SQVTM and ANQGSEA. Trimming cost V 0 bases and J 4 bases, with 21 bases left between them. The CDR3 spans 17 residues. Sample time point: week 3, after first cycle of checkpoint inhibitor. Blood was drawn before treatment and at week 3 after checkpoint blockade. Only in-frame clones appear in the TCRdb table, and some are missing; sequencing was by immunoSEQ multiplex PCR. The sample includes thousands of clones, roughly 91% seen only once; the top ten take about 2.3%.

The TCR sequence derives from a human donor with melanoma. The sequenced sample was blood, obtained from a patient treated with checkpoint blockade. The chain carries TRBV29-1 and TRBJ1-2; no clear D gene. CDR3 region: CSVEDVWVGQAFYGYTF. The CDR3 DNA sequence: TGCAGCGTTGAAGATGTGTGGGTCGGGCAGGCGTTCTATGGCTACACCTTC.